Given below is one T cell receptor (beta chain) in context. Its antigen is currently unknown. This sample was taken from a study of CD8+CD57+ T cells in acquired aplastic anemia. Overall study findings and caveats: A significant difference in CD8+ Simpson's diversity between patients and controls was not found. There were over 25 CD8+ CDR3 sequences that occurred in both patients and controls.

Profiles of TCR beta VDJ and CDR3 were generated from a genomic DNA template. TCRdb analysed the reads with MiXCR anew, one entry per CDR3 protein. Seen here are about 200,000 distinct CDR3 sequences, about a third observed once, and the top ten hold about 1.1%. The germline gives CDR1 SGHVT, CDR2 SQSDAQ. CDR3 length: 17 residues. V lost 1 base and J 7 bases, leaving 19 bases between the germline ends. This sequence originates from a human donor in good health, serving as a control. Source material: sorted CD4+, CD8+, or CD8+CD57+ T cells (not recorded which) from PBMCs. The gene calls are TRBV7-4 and TRBJ1-4; D is ambiguous. CDR3 amino acids: CASSLVVYQGMGEKLFF. CDR3 DNA: TGTGCCAGCAGCTTAGTTGTGTACCAAGGGATGGGTGAAAAACTGTTTTTT.